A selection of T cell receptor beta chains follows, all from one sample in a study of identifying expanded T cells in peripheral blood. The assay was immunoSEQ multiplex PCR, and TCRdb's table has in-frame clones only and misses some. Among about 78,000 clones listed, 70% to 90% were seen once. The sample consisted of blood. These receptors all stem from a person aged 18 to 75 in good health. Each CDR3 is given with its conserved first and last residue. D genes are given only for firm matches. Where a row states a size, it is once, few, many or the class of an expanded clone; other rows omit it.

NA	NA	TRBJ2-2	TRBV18	CASSPQEARTGELFF	TGTGCCAGCTCACCACAAGAGGCCCGCACCGGGGAGCTGTTTTTT
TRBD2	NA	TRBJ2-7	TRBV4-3	CASSLTGTSYEQYF	TGCGCCAGCAGCCTTACAGGGACTAGCTACGAGCAGTACTTC
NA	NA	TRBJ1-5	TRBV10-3	CAISESTDSNQPQHF	TGTGCCATCAGTGAATCTACAGATAGCAATCAGCCCCAGCATTTT
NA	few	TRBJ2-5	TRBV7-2	CASSLIAREETQYF	TGTGCCAGCAGCTTAATCGCCAGGGAAGAGACCCAGTACTTC
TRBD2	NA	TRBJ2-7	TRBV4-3	CASSQEGSAGGYEQYF	TGCGCCAGCAGCCAAGAAGGATCGGCGGGAGGCTACGAGCAGTACTTC
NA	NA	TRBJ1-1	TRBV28	CASSVGPTVTNTEAFF	TGTGCCAGCAGTGTTGGACCGACAGTGACGAACACTGAAGCTTTCTTT
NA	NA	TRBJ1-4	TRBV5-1	CASSLGRPNEKLFF	TGCGCCAGCAGCTTGGGACGGCCTAATGAAAAACTGTTTTTT
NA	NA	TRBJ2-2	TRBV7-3	CASSLIPGELFF	TGTGCCAGCAGCTTAATCCCCGGGGAGCTGTTTTTT
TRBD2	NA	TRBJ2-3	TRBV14	CASSQERPAGGPTDTQYF	TGTGCCAGCAGCCAAGAAAGGCCCGCGGGAGGGCCTACAGATACGCAGTATTTT
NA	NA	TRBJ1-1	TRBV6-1	CASREYRVGTEAFF	TGTGCCAGCAGAGAGTACAGGGTTGGCACTGAAGCTTTCTTT
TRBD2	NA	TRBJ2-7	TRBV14	CASSQPLAGGEQYF	TGTGCCAGCAGCCAACCGCTAGCGGGAGGCGAGCAGTACTTC
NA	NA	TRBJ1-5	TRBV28	CALGRGNQPQHF	TGTGCCTTAGGACGGGGCAATCAGCCCCAGCATTTT
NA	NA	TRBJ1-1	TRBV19	CASSIEAGPNTEAFF	TGTGCCAGTAGTATAGAGGCGGGACCGAACACTGAAGCTTTCTTT
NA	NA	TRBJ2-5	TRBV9	CASNNGYQETQYF	TGTGCCAGCAATAACGGGTACCAAGAGACCCAGTACTTC
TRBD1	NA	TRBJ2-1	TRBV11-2	CATRPSQGDEQFF	TGTGCCACTCGCCCGTCACAGGGGGATGAGCAGTTCTTC
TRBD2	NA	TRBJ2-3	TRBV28	CASSPGIAGGPTKYF	TGTGCCAGCAGTCCCGGAATAGCGGGAGGGCCGACTAAGTATTTT
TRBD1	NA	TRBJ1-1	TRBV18	CASSPRVQGAAGTEAFF	TGTGCCAGCTCACCACGGGTTCAGGGGGCCGCGGGGACTGAAGCTTTCTTT
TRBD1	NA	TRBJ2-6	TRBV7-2	CASSLRTGATGANVLTF	TGTGCCAGCAGCTTGCGGACAGGCGCCACTGGGGCCAACGTCCTGACTTTC
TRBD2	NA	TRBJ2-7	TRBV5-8	CASSLERLAGRYEQYF	TGTGCCAGCAGCTTGGAACGGTTAGCGGGAAGGTACGAGCAGTACTTC
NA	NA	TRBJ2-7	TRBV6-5	CASSYSQGEQYF	TGTGCCAGCAGTTACTCGCAGGGTGAGCAGTACTTC
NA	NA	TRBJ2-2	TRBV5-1	CASSLVRSFSNTGELFF	TGCGCCAGCAGCTTGGTCAGGAGTTTTTCGAACACCGGGGAGCTGTTTTTT
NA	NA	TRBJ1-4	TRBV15	CATGVTAASNEKLFF	TGTGCCACCGGGGTTACAGCGGCCTCTAATGAAAAACTGTTTTTT
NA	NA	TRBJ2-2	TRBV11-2	CASSLVQAVGELFF	TGTGCCAGCAGCTTGGTACAGGCGGTCGGGGAGCTGTTTTTT
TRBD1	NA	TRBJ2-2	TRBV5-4	CASSFGTGANTGELFF	TGTGCCAGCAGCTTTGGGACAGGGGCGAACACCGGGGAGCTGTTTTTT
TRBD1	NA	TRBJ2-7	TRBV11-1	CASSYGQGILPKQYF	TGTGCCAGCAGCTATGGACAGGGTATCCTCCCGAAGCAGTACTTC
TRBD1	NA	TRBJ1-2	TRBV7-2	CASSQTRQGSGYTF	TGTGCCAGCAGCCAGACCCGACAGGGTAGCGGCTACACCTTC
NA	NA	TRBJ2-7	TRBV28	CASSLWGTPPYEQYF	TGTGCCAGCAGTTTATGGGGGACTCCGCCGTACGAGCAGTACTTC
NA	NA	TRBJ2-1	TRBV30	CAWSGMGSHNEQFF	TGTGCCTGGAGTGGCATGGGGTCCCACAATGAGCAGTTCTTC
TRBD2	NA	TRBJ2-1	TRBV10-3	CAISEGAGITQGEQFF	TGTGCCATCAGTGAGGGAGCGGGGATAACCCAGGGCGAGCAGTTCTTC
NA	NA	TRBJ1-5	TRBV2	CASSSGRDYYQPQHF	TGTGCCAGCAGTAGCGGGAGAGACTACTATCAGCCCCAGCATTTT
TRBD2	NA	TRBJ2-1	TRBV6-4	CASSDGGSISPYNEQFF	TGTGCCAGCAGTGACGGCGGGAGTATCTCCCCCTACAATGAGCAGTTCTTC
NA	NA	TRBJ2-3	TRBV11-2	CASSLEFTGTGSTDTQYF	TGTGCCAGCAGCTTAGAATTCACCGGAACAGGGAGCACAGATACGCAGTATTTT
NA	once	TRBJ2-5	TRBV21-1	CASSRSRLARWETQYF	TGTGCCAGCAGCAGGTCAAGACTAGCCCGATGGGAGACCCAGTACTTC
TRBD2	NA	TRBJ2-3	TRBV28	CASGLAGSIRRKNTQYF	TGTGCCAGTGGACTAGCGGGATCCATTAGGCGGAAAAATACGCAGTATTTT
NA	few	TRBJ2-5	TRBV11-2	CASSSLRGRQTQYF	TGTGCCAGCAGCTCCCTGAGAGGGCGGCAGACCCAGTACTTC
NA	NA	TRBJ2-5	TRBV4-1	CASSPVVVETQYF	TGCGCCAGCAGCCCAGTAGTTGTGGAGACCCAGTACTTC
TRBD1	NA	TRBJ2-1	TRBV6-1	CASSGQGGYNEQFF	TGTGCCAGCAGCGGACAGGGGGGCTACAATGAGCAGTTCTTC
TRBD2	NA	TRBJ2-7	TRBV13	CASSSSGGSYEQYF	TGTGCCAGCAGCTCTAGCGGGGGCTCCTACGAGCAGTACTTC